Listed below are T cell receptor beta chains from one sample, sequenced in a study of PD-L1 blockade in urothelial cancer. The data were produced by immunoSEQ multiplex PCR, yet TCRdb's version contains in-frame clones alone and is incomplete. Altogether about 52,000 clones are present, approximately 84% being singletons, with the ten largest covering less than 1.5%. The input for sequencing was PBMCs, taken around atezolizumab (anti-PD-L1) treatment. Receptors originate from a man aged 50 to 59 with urothelial cancer. Both conserved end residues are part of each CDR3. Fields, in order: J gene, clone size, V gene, D gene, CDR3 protein, CDR3 DNA. D genes are given only for firm matches. Not every row has a clone size; where given, it reads once, few, many or a size class.

j_gene: TRBJ2-7; abundance: NA; v_gene: TRBV6-5; d_gene: NA; CDR3aa: CASKLQAQGTYEQYF; CDR3nt: TGTGCCAGCAAGCTCCAGGCGCAGGGGACCTACGAGCAGTACTTC
j_gene: TRBJ2-3; abundance: NA; v_gene: TRBV15; d_gene: NA; CDR3aa: CATSSFTDGVTDTQYF; CDR3nt: TGTGCCACCAGCAGCTTTACTGACGGGGTCACAGATACGCAGTATTTT
j_gene: TRBJ1-4; abundance: NA; v_gene: TRBV28; d_gene: TRBD1; CDR3aa: CATLSPTGGAEKLFF; CDR3nt: TGTGCCACCCTATCGCCAACAGGGGGCGCGGAAAAACTGTTTTTT
j_gene: TRBJ1-3; abundance: NA; v_gene: TRBV4-2; d_gene: NA; CDR3aa: CASSQPQFSGNTIYF; CDR3nt: TGTGCCAGCAGCCAACCACAGTTCTCTGGAAACACCATATATTTT
j_gene: TRBJ1-3; abundance: NA; v_gene: TRBV10-3; d_gene: NA; CDR3aa: CAIKDNPSGNTIYF; CDR3nt: TGTGCCATCAAGGACAACCCCTCTGGAAACACCATATATTTT
j_gene: TRBJ2-5; abundance: NA; v_gene: TRBV19; d_gene: TRBD1; CDR3aa: CASSSGQGRETQYF; CDR3nt: TGTGCCAGTAGTTCGGGACAGGGTAGAGAGACCCAGTACTTC
j_gene: TRBJ2-1; abundance: NA; v_gene: TRBV29-1; d_gene: NA; CDR3aa: CSVVWHYNEQFF; CDR3nt: TGCAGCGTTGTGTGGCACTACAATGAGCAGTTCTTC
j_gene: TRBJ1-4; abundance: NA; v_gene: TRBV11-2; d_gene: TRBD1; CDR3aa: CASSEGTGRNEKLFF; CDR3nt: TGTGCCAGCAGCGAAGGGACAGGGCGAAATGAAAAACTGTTTTTT
j_gene: TRBJ1-2; abundance: NA; v_gene: TRBV19; d_gene: NA; CDR3aa: CASSIVPGSFYGYTF; CDR3nt: TGTGCCAGTAGTATAGTCCCCGGGAGTTTCTATGGCTACACCTTC
j_gene: TRBJ2-1; abundance: NA; v_gene: TRBV5-6; d_gene: NA; CDR3aa: CASSIGTTNNEQFF; CDR3nt: TGTGCCAGCAGCATCGGGACAACCAACAATGAGCAGTTCTTC
j_gene: TRBJ2-7; abundance: NA; v_gene: TRBV19; d_gene: TRBD1; CDR3aa: CASSIYQGAPYEQYF; CDR3nt: TGTGCCAGTAGTATTTACCAGGGGGCCCCCTACGAGCAGTACTTC
j_gene: TRBJ1-2; abundance: NA; v_gene: TRBV29-1; d_gene: TRBD1; CDR3aa: CSVQGASAYGYTF; CDR3nt: TGCAGCGTTCAGGGGGCGTCGGCTTACGGCTACACCTTC
j_gene: TRBJ1-2; abundance: NA; v_gene: TRBV11-2; d_gene: TRBD1; CDR3aa: CASSRRDSSNYGYTF; CDR3nt: TGTGCCAGCAGCCGTCGGGACAGCTCTAACTATGGCTACACCTTC
j_gene: TRBJ2-7; abundance: NA; v_gene: TRBV5-5; d_gene: NA; CDR3aa: CASSWEQRSSYEQYF; CDR3nt: TGTGCCAGCAGCTGGGAGCAGCGCAGCTCCTACGAGCAGTACTTC
j_gene: TRBJ2-7; abundance: NA; v_gene: TRBV5-1; d_gene: TRBD2; CDR3aa: CASSPHPGGSYEQYF; CDR3nt: TGCGCCAGCAGCCCCCACCCGGGAGGTTCCTACGAGCAGTACTTC
j_gene: TRBJ2-2; abundance: NA; v_gene: TRBV14; d_gene: TRBD1; CDR3aa: CASSGLRQGPTGELFF; CDR3nt: TGTGCCAGCAGCGGCCTTAGACAGGGCCCCACCGGGGAGCTGTTTTTT
j_gene: TRBJ2-2; abundance: NA; v_gene: TRBV28; d_gene: NA; CDR3aa: CARSQGYDTGELFF; CDR3nt: TGTGCCAGGAGTCAGGGATACGACACCGGGGAGCTGTTTTTT
j_gene: TRBJ1-1; abundance: NA; v_gene: TRBV7-3; d_gene: NA; CDR3aa: CASSLGGDTEAFF; CDR3nt: TGTGCCAGCAGCTTAGGCGGAGACACTGAAGCTTTCTTT
j_gene: TRBJ2-5; abundance: NA; v_gene: TRBV6-1; d_gene: TRBD2; CDR3aa: CASSPGLVRETQYF; CDR3nt: TGTGCCAGCAGCCCGGGACTAGTTAGGGAGACCCAGTACTTC
j_gene: TRBJ1-5; abundance: NA; v_gene: TRBV5-5; d_gene: NA; CDR3aa: CASSLRASYAEPQHF; CDR3nt: TGTGCCAGCAGCCTGCGGGCCTCCTACGCAGAGCCCCAGCATTTT
j_gene: TRBJ2-5; abundance: NA; v_gene: TRBV5-1; d_gene: TRBD2; CDR3aa: CASSLGEGRQETQYF; CDR3nt: TGCGCCAGCAGCTTAGGGGAGGGCCGGCAAGAGACCCAGTACTTC
j_gene: TRBJ2-7; abundance: NA; v_gene: TRBV6-5; d_gene: TRBD2; CDR3aa: CASRQTSGVNEQYF; CDR3nt: TGTGCCAGCAGACAGACTAGCGGGGTTAACGAGCAGTACTTC
j_gene: TRBJ2-3; abundance: NA; v_gene: TRBV4-2; d_gene: TRBD2; CDR3aa: CASSQRSAGGPDTQYF; CDR3nt: TGTGCCAGCAGCCAACGTTCAGCGGGGGGCCCAGATACGCAGTATTTT
j_gene: TRBJ2-1; abundance: NA; v_gene: TRBV29-1; d_gene: NA; CDR3aa: CSVGVGSYNEQFF; CDR3nt: TGCAGCGTTGGAGTCGGCTCCTACAATGAGCAGTTCTTC
j_gene: TRBJ1-1; abundance: few; v_gene: TRBV19; d_gene: NA; CDR3aa: CASTIRGRSTEAFF; CDR3nt: TGTGCCAGTACCATCCGGGGTAGGAGCACTGAAGCTTTCTTT
j_gene: TRBJ2-1; abundance: NA; v_gene: TRBV12-2; d_gene: NA; CDR3aa: CASRLRLAEPYNEQFF; CDR3nt: TGTGCAAGTCGCCTTAGACTAGCGGAGCCTTACAATGAGCAGTTCTTC
j_gene: TRBJ2-3; abundance: few; v_gene: TRBV7-9; d_gene: TRBD2; CDR3aa: CASSLSGSPLRTDTQYF; CDR3nt: TGTGCCAGCAGCTTAAGCGGGAGCCCTCTTCGCACAGATACGCAGTATTTT
j_gene: TRBJ2-7; abundance: NA; v_gene: TRBV7-9; d_gene: TRBD1; CDR3aa: CASSRGTGMREQYF; CDR3nt: TGTGCCAGCAGCCGTGGGACAGGGATGCGCGAGCAGTACTTC
j_gene: TRBJ1-1; abundance: NA; v_gene: TRBV5-8; d_gene: TRBD1; CDR3aa: CASSLTGVFGAFF; CDR3nt: TGTGCCAGCAGCTTGACAGGGGTATTTGGAGCTTTCTTT
j_gene: TRBJ2-6; abundance: NA; v_gene: TRBV30; d_gene: NA; CDR3aa: CAWSGEMAGANVLTF; CDR3nt: TGTGCCTGGAGCGGGGAGATGGCCGGGGCCAACGTCCTGACTTTC
j_gene: TRBJ1-2; abundance: few; v_gene: TRBV28; d_gene: NA; CDR3aa: CASNPAAPGGYTF; CDR3nt: TGTGCCAGCAACCCCGCGGCCCCGGGGGGCTACACCTTC
j_gene: TRBJ1-2; abundance: NA; v_gene: TRBV4-2; d_gene: NA; CDR3aa: CASSQDAAENYGYTF; CDR3nt: TGTGCCAGCAGCCAAGATGCGGCAGAGAACTATGGCTACACCTTC
j_gene: TRBJ1-6; abundance: NA; v_gene: TRBV7-3; d_gene: NA; CDR3aa: CASSSQGNYNSPLHF; CDR3nt: TGTGCCAGCAGCTCCCAGGGAAACTATAATTCACCCCTCCACTTT
j_gene: TRBJ2-1; abundance: NA; v_gene: TRBV5-1; d_gene: NA; CDR3aa: CATTRGTEQFF; CDR3nt: TGCGCCACCACCCGCGGAACTGAGCAGTTCTTC
j_gene: TRBJ1-1; abundance: NA; v_gene: TRBV28; d_gene: TRBD1; CDR3aa: CATEVQGVTEAFF; CDR3nt: TGTGCCACCGAAGTCCAGGGGGTCACTGAAGCTTTCTTT
j_gene: TRBJ2-4; abundance: NA; v_gene: TRBV18; d_gene: TRBD1; CDR3aa: CASSPGTGLGNIQYF; CDR3nt: TGTGCCAGCTCACCCGGGACAGGCCTGGGAAACATTCAGTACTTC
j_gene: TRBJ2-7; abundance: once; v_gene: TRBV29-1; d_gene: TRBD2; CDR3aa: CSVEGGAYEQYF; CDR3nt: TGCAGCGTTGAGGGAGGGGCCTACGAGCAGTACTTC
j_gene: TRBJ2-7; abundance: NA; v_gene: TRBV6-5; d_gene: TRBD1; CDR3aa: CASSPRTGNEQYF; CDR3nt: TGTGCCAGCAGTCCAAGGACAGGGAATGAGCAGTACTTC
j_gene: TRBJ1-5; abundance: NA; v_gene: TRBV5-6; d_gene: NA; CDR3aa: CASSRLEDWGNQPQHF; CDR3nt: TGTGCCAGCAGCCGTCTGGAAGACTGGGGCAATCAGCCCCAGCATTTT
j_gene: TRBJ2-5; abundance: NA; v_gene: TRBV5-1; d_gene: NA; CDR3aa: CASRLNLVAGTQYF; CDR3nt: TGCGCCAGCAGACTAAATTTGGTGGCCGGGACCCAGTACTTC
j_gene: TRBJ2-3; abundance: NA; v_gene: TRBV7-8; d_gene: TRBD1; CDR3aa: CASSRRDSNTDTQYF; CDR3nt: TGTGCCAGCAGCCGCCGGGACAGCAACACAGATACGCAGTATTTT
j_gene: TRBJ1-2; abundance: NA; v_gene: TRBV5-1; d_gene: TRBD1; CDR3aa: CASSLGDRENYGYTF; CDR3nt: TGCGCCAGCAGCTTGGGGGACAGGGAAAACTATGGCTACACCTTC
j_gene: TRBJ1-4; abundance: NA; v_gene: TRBV6-1; d_gene: NA; CDR3aa: CASSERGSGEKLFF; CDR3nt: TGTGCCAGCAGTGAGCGGGGAAGTGGCGAAAAACTGTTTTTT
j_gene: TRBJ1-2; abundance: NA; v_gene: TRBV5-1; d_gene: TRBD1; CDR3aa: CASSSAHPTGGGYTF; CDR3nt: TGCGCCAGCAGCTCCGCTCACCCGACAGGGGGAGGCTACACCTTC
j_gene: TRBJ2-3; abundance: few; v_gene: TRBV6-4; d_gene: TRBD1; CDR3aa: CASSVGQGGTDTQYF; CDR3nt: TGTGCCAGCAGCGTGGGACAGGGAGGCACAGATACGCAGTATTTT
j_gene: TRBJ1-2; abundance: NA; v_gene: TRBV7-9; d_gene: NA; CDR3aa: CASSSGGGYTF; CDR3nt: TGTGCCAGCAGCTCGGGGGGTGGCTACACCTTC
j_gene: TRBJ1-4; abundance: few; v_gene: TRBV4-1; d_gene: NA; CDR3aa: CASSQGWAGILNEKLFF; CDR3nt: TGCGCCAGCAGCCAAGGTTGGGCAGGTATACTTAATGAAAAACTGTTTTTT
j_gene: TRBJ2-5; abundance: NA; v_gene: TRBV30; d_gene: TRBD2; CDR3aa: CAWSVTAGARETQYF; CDR3nt: TGTGCCTGGAGTGTAACAGCGGGAGCGCGAGAGACCCAGTACTTC
j_gene: TRBJ2-1; abundance: NA; v_gene: TRBV5-5; d_gene: NA; CDR3aa: CASSFADRGSYNEQFF; CDR3nt: TGTGCCAGCAGCTTCGCGGATCGAGGTTCCTACAATGAGCAGTTCTTC
j_gene: TRBJ1-2; abundance: NA; v_gene: TRBV5-4; d_gene: TRBD1; CDR3aa: CASSLPRQGGYGYTF; CDR3nt: TGTGCCAGCAGCTTGCCCCGACAGGGTGGCTATGGCTACACCTTC
j_gene: TRBJ2-7; abundance: NA; v_gene: TRBV11-2; d_gene: NA; CDR3aa: CASSIPPEYEQYF; CDR3nt: TGTGCCAGCAGTATCCCCCCCGAGTACGAGCAGTACTTC